The rows below give T cell receptor beta chains drawn from one sample of a study of metastatic and nonmetastatic thyroid tumors. TCRdb re-analyzed the PCR reads through MiXCR. The data contain about 4,000 clones, 22% of them singletons. Sequences were obtained from tumor tissue. The receptor set was obtained from a male donor with papillary thyroid cancer or a benign thyroid nodule (not recorded which). Some clones in this sample may be carry-over from other donors' samples. CDR3s include the opening cysteine and the closing phenylalanine or tryptophan. Not every row has a clone size; where given, it reads once, few, many or a size class.

>.|TRBV12-3/TRBV12-4
CASSGHYGYTF
>medium-sized|TRBV29-1
CSVEPAGEQFF
>few|TRBV6-6
CASSYTRGPSYNEQFF
>medium-sized|TRBV10-3
CAISEKGGEKLFF
>.|TRBV27
CASSSVAGDGEQYF
>many|TRBV30
CAWSRLYEQYF
>.|TRBV12-3/TRBV12-4
CASSLNPWDRTGRGGEQYF
>.|TRBV7-2
CASSLAPPGGWLAEAFF
>.|TRBV6-1
CASSDGGHNSPLHF
>once|TRBV11-3
CASSFRGRGKGEQYF
>.|TRBV24-1
CATRQGGYNEQFF